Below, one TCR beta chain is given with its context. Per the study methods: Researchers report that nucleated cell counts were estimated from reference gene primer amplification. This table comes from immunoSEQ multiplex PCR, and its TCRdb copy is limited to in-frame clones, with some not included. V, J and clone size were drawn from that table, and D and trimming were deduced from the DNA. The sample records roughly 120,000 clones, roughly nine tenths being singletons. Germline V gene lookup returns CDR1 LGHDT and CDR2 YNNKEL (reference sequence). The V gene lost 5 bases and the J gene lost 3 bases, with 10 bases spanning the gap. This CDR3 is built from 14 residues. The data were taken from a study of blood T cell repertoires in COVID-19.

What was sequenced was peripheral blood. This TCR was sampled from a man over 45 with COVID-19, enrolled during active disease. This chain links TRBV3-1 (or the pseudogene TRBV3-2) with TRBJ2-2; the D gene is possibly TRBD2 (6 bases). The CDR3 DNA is TGTGCCAGCAGCACCGGACTATACACCGGGGAGCTGTTTTTT. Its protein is CASSTGLYTGELFF.